What follows are 28 T cell receptor beta chains derived from one specimen sequenced in a study of T cell changes during pregnancy in multiple sclerosis. The data were produced by immunoSEQ multiplex PCR, yet TCRdb's version contains in-frame clones alone and is incomplete. The data hold about 45,000 clones, with around 93% observed a single time. The source material was CD8+ T cells from peripheral blood mononuclear cells, sampled in the second trimester of pregnancy. The receptor source for this set is a female donor with multiple sclerosis, enrolled in a pregnancy study.

V is TRBV4-1 and J is TRBJ2-7, with 7 bases fitting TRBD1. CDR3 length: 14 amino acids. After removal of 3 bases from V and 6 bases from J, the junction contained 8 bases not matched to a gene. The germline V gene has CDR1 MGHRA and CDR2 YSYEKL. The CDR3 protein is CASSQPNRGSEQYF. CDR3 bases: TGCGCCAGCAGCCAGCCAAACAGGGGCAGCGAGCAGTACTTC.

The chain recombines TRBV29-1 with TRBJ2-5; possible D gene TRBD2, 6 bases. The end of the DNA aligns better with TRBJ2-7, so the J call may be wrong. In germline, CDR1 is SQVTM, CDR2 ANQGSEA. The CDR3 covers 13 residues. The CDR3 sequence: CSAFAGTSYEQYF. As DNA, the CDR3 is TGCAGCGCCTTTGCGGGGACCTCCTACGAGCAGTACTTC.

As DNA, the CDR3 is TGCGCCAGCAGCCAAGGCAGGGCCTATGGCTACACCTTC. Its translation is CASSQGRAYGYTF. This chain uses TRBV4-3 with TRBJ1-2, with TRBD1 as a possible D gene (5 bases). This CDR3 contains 13 residues. Germline-derived CDR1 and CDR2 are LGHNA and YSLEER. Between the trimmed V and J ends, which lost 1 base and 4 bases, there was a span of 7 bases.

A word on this clone: One junction end does not reproduce the germline sequence, and a read error may be involved. This chain links TRBV7-7 with TRBJ1-5, with 9 nucleotides matching TRBD1. Germline lookup yields CDR1 SSHAT and CDR2 FNYEAQ (reference sequence). The CDR3 runs to 16 residues. CDR3 in amino acids: CASSGGQGIGNQPQHF. As DNA, the CDR3 is TGTGCTAGCAGCGGCGGACAGGGGATAGGCAATCAGCCCCAGCATTTT.

The CDR3 region has the DNA TGTGCCAGCAGTGAACACAGCTTCTATGGCTACACCTTC. Translated, it gives CASSEHSFYGYTF. This chain links TRBV6-1 with TRBJ1-2, with D hard to call. Trimming left V 2 bases short and J 4 bases short, with 8 bases between. The CDR3 is 13 amino acids. Germline V gives CDR1 MNHNS, CDR2 SASEGT.

The rearrangement joins TRBV19 to TRBJ2-7; 8 bases agree with TRBD1. The CDR3 covers 13 residues. The V gene's germline CDR1 is LNHDA and CDR2 SQIVND (reference sequence). J lost 3 bases, V lost 7 bases, and 5 bases had no gene match. The CDR3: CASNAGTGYEQYF. The CDR3 DNA reads as TGTGCCAGTAACGCAGGGACAGGCTACGAGCAGTACTTC.

The V gene is TRBV19, the J gene TRBJ2-3; D gene unclear. The germline CDR1 and CDR2 sequences are LNHDA and SQIVND (reference sequence). V lost 0 bases, J lost 2 bases, and 12 bases lay in between. The CDR3 consists of 16 residues. The chain's CDR3 is CASSIETLLATDTQYF. CDR3 coding DNA: TGTGCCAGTAGTATAGAAACTCTCCTTGCCACAGATACGCAGTATTTT.

The gene calls are TRBV9 and TRBJ1-4; D is uncertain. This CDR3 contains 15 residues. V gave up 3 bases and J gave up 0 bases, with 9 bases separating them. Per the germline V gene, CDR1 is SGDLS and CDR2 is YYNGEE. Here the CDR3 reads CASSAYSSTNEKLFF. The DNA for the CDR3 is TGTGCCAGCAGCGCGTACAGTTCAACTAATGAAAAACTGTTTTTT.

This CDR3 reads CASFLQGSSYEQYF. The CDR3 DNA sequence: TGTGCCAGCTTTCTACAGGGGAGCTCCTACGAGCAGTACTTC. The genes are TRBV6-1 and TRBJ2-7; 7 bases align to TRBD1. Germline CDR1 MNHNS, CDR2 SASEGT. The J segment lost 0 bases and the V segment lost 8 bases, leaving 7 bases of the junction unmatched. The CDR3 totals 14 residues.

The V gene is TRBV19, the J gene TRBJ2-1; D is possibly TRBD2 (5 bases). This CDR3 has 17 residues. V lost 1 base and J lost 0, with 13 bases in between. Germline lookup yields CDR1 LNHDA and CDR2 SQIVND (reference sequence). CDR3 loop: CASSIGRGKSSYNEQFF. The CDR3 bases are TGTGCCAGTAGTATAGGTCGAGGGAAGAGCTCCTACAATGAGCAGTTCTTC.

This rearrangement joins TRBV19 to TRBJ1-1; the match to TRBD1 covers 7 bases. CDR1 and CDR2 from the germline V gene are LNHDA and SQIVND (reference sequence). The CDR3 has 16 residues. The J segment lost 3 bases and the V segment lost 3 bases, leaving 10 bases of the junction unmatched. CDR3 loop: CASSIITGVGDTEAFF. The CDR3 coding sequence is TGTGCCAGTAGTATTATTACAGGGGTCGGGGACACTGAAGCTTTCTTT. The full variable domain, its missing parts supplied by reference TRBV19 and TRBJ1-1, is DGGITQSPKYLFRKEGQNVTLSCEQNLNHDAMYWYRQDPGQGLRLIYYSQIVNDFQKGDIAEGYSVSREKKESFPLTVTSAQKNPTAFYLCASSIITGVGDTEAFFGQGTRLTVV.

The chain employs TRBV7-2 and TRBJ2-7, with D possibly TRBD2 on 5 matching bases. Germline V lookup: CDR1 SGHTA, CDR2 FQGNSA. This CDR3 contains 15 residues. With 0 bases removed from V and 3 bases from J, the gap between germline ends came to 12 bases. The CDR3 nucleotides read TGTGCCAGCAGCTTAGCGAGGGAACGACACTACGAGCAGTACTTC. It yields the protein CASSLARERHYEQYF.

This chain joins TRBV6-1 and TRBJ1-2, with unresolved D. Trimming shortened V by 4 bases and J by 5 bases, and 17 bases separated the two germline ends. The CDR3 runs 15 residues. Germline CDR1 is MNHNS and CDR2 is SASEGT. CDR3 nucleotides: TGTGCCAGCAGTGGGAAACGGGGAAAGATATATGGCTACACCTTC. It specifies CASSGKRGKIYGYTF.

The chain has TRBV2 and TRBJ1-5; TRBD1 agrees at 8 bases. The CDR3 runs 19 residues. The ends lost 2 bases at V and 0 bases at J; junction bases unmatched: 12. Per germline, CDR1 SNHLY and CDR2 FYNNEI. The CDR3 here is CASSEWRTGLTFSNQPQHF. The DNA for the CDR3 is TGTGCCAGCAGTGAATGGCGGACAGGGTTGACATTTAGCAATCAGCCCCAGCATTTT.

This chain uses TRBV9 with TRBJ1-6; the D is unclear. Germline V CDR1 and CDR2: SGDLS, YYNGEE. The CDR3 loop spans 14 amino acids. Trimming stripped 0 bases from V and 10 bases from J, with 11 bases between. CDR3 residues: CASSVGRFDSPLHF. DNA for the CDR3: TGTGCCAGCAGCGTAGGCAGGTTCGACTCACCCCTCCACTTT.

This rearrangement joins TRBV11-2 to TRBJ2-7; 8 positions agree with TRBD1. Trimming took 5 bases from V and 5 from J; bases not matched to a gene: 5. Germline CDR1 is SGHAT and CDR2 is FQNNGV. The CDR3 totals 13 residues. CDR3 region: CASSRTGMDEQYF. In DNA form, the CDR3 reads TGTGCCAGCAGCAGGACAGGGATGGACGAGCAGTACTTC. The variable domain in full, completed from reference TRBV11-2 and TRBJ2-7, reads EAGVAQSPRYKIIEKRQSVAFWCNPISGHATLYWYQQILGQGPKLLIQFQNNGVVDDSQLPKDRFSAERLKGVDSTLKIQPAKLEDSAVYLCASSRTGMDEQYFGPGTRLTVT.

About this clone itself: One end of the junction varies from germline; a read error may be responsible. The chain couples TRBV27 to TRBJ2-5; D is ambiguous. This CDR3 has 14 amino acids. Germline loops: CDR1 MNHEY, CDR2 SMNVEV (reference sequence). For the CDR3, the DNA is TGTGTCAGCAGTTTATCGGCCCCCCGCGAGACCCAGTACTTC. It encodes CVSSLSAPRETQYF.

This chain connects TRBV2 to TRBJ1-1, with 9 nucleotides matching TRBD1. The ends lost 6 bases at V and 10 bases at J; junction bases unmatched: 12. CDR3 length: 14 amino acids. Germline CDR1 SNHLY, CDR2 FYNNEI. The CDR3 sequence is CASRGTGGLIRAFF. DNA of the CDR3: TGTGCCAGCAGGGGAACAGGGGGCCTAATAAGAGCTTTCTTT.

The V and J genes are TRBV7-3 and TRBJ2-5, with 9 bases that match TRBD1. The CDR3 has 14 amino acids. CDR1 is SGHTA, CDR2 FQGTGA, per germline. J was trimmed by 5 bases and V by 5 bases; bases with no gene match: 6. The CDR3 region is CASSPTGGEETQYF. CDR3 DNA: TGTGCCAGCAGCCCTACAGGGGGCGAGGAGACCCAGTACTTC.

The genes are TRBV10-3 and TRBJ1-2; 9 bases are a match to TRBD1. This CDR3 has 16 residues. The germline CDR1 and CDR2 sequences are ENHRY and SYGVKD. Trimming took 4 bases from V and 1 from J; bases not matched to a gene: 7. CDR3 in amino acids: CAISVTGTGYNYGYTF. The CDR3 DNA sequence: TGTGCCATCAGTGTTACCGGGACAGGGTATAACTATGGCTACACCTTC.

This clone was seen more than once but under ten times. The chain carries TRBV2 and TRBJ2-5; 7 bases are a match to TRBD2. Germline CDR1 is SNHLY and CDR2 is FYNNEI. After removal of 7 bases from V and 1 base from J, the junction contained 12 bases not matched to a gene. The CDR3 runs to 16 residues. The CDR3 here is CASTPEASGIQETQYF. DNA of the CDR3: TGTGCCAGCACCCCGGAGGCTAGCGGAATCCAAGAGACCCAGTACTTC. Combining the CDR3 with reference TRBV2 and TRBJ2-5 gives the whole variable domain EPEVTQTPSHQVTQMGQEVILRCVPISNHLYFYWYRQILGQKVEFLVSFYNNEISEKSEIFDDQFSVERPDGSNFTLKIRSTKLEDSAMYFCASTPEASGIQETQYFGPGTRLLVL.

V and J are TRBV5-1 and TRBJ2-1; D not resolved. V gave up 0 bases and J gave up 10 bases, with 5 bases separating them. Germline loops: CDR1 SGHRS, CDR2 YFSETQ. The CDR3 is 11 amino acids. CDR3 DNA sequence: TGCGCCAGCAGCTTGGCCATGGAGCAGTTCTTC. This sequence encodes CASSLAMEQFF.

This clone was seen only once. The V call is TRBV9, the J call TRBJ1-3; 10 bases are shared with TRBD1. Germline trimming cut 0 bases from V and 4 bases from J; bases unmatched to any gene: 4. Per germline, CDR1 SGDLS and CDR2 YYNGEE. This CDR3 spans 16 amino acids. This CDR3 reads CASSVAATGGGNTIYF. CDR3 in DNA: TGTGCCAGCAGCGTAGCTGCGACAGGGGGCGGAAACACCATATATTTT. The full variable domain, with the rest looked up from reference TRBV9 and TRBJ1-3, is DSGVTQTPKHLITATGQRVTLRCSPRSGDLSVYWYQQSLDQGLQFLIQYYNGEERAKGNILERFSAQQFPDLHSELNLSSLELGDSALYFCASSVAATGGGNTIYFGEGSWLTVV.

The gene calls are TRBV5-1 and TRBJ2-3, with a weak D call TRBD2 (6 bases). The V and J ends lost 4 bases and 1 base respectively, with 10 bases between them. CDR3 length equals 14 residues. Per germline, CDR1 SGHRS and CDR2 YFSETQ. The CDR3 DNA reads as TGCGCCAGCAGCCCCCCGGGGGGCACAGATACGCAGTATTTT. It is translated as CASSPPGGTDTQYF.

The genes are TRBV4-2 and TRBJ1-2, with 8 bases lining up with TRBD1. The germline V gene encodes CDR1 LGHNA and CDR2 YNFKEQ. The ends lost 1 base at V and 5 bases at J; junction bases unmatched: 18. The CDR3 is made up of 19 amino acids. The CDR3: CASSQGPAGTGLDYYGYTF. CDR3 coding DNA: TGTGCCAGCAGCCAAGGCCCAGCCGGGACAGGACTCGATTATTATGGCTACACCTTC.

Worth noting for this clone: Other DNA sequences in the same sample also yield this CDR3. V usage is TRBV14 and J usage is TRBJ2-3; a possible D gene is TRBD1 (5 bases). CDR3 length: 14 amino acids. From germline, CDR1 is SGHDN and CDR2 FVKESK. The V gene lost 3 bases and the J gene lost 2 bases, with 9 bases spanning the gap. The CDR3 sequence is CASSQGRHTDTQYF. CDR3 sequence (DNA): TGTGCCAGCAGCCAGGGGCGCCACACAGATACGCAGTATTTT.

This chain connects TRBV7-6 to TRBJ2-5, with 11 nucleotides matching TRBD2. Germline V CDR1 and CDR2: SGHVS, FNYEAQ. Trimming removed 4 bases from V and 3 bases from J; junction bases left unmatched: 1. This CDR3 has 14 amino acids. The DNA for the CDR3 is TGTGCCAGCAGCTCGGGACTAGCGGAAGAGACCCAGTACTTC. It yields the protein CASSSGLAEETQYF.

This chain joins TRBV7-6 and TRBJ1-5; D ambiguous. CDR1 and CDR2 from the germline V gene are SGHVS and FNYEAQ. The CDR3 consists of 13 residues. V lost 1 base to trimming and J lost 9 bases, with 10 bases between them. The CDR3 spells CASSLGPGGPQHF. The CDR3 DNA reads as TGTGCCAGCAGCTTAGGTCCGGGTGGGCCCCAGCATTTT. Drawing the rest from reference TRBV7-6 and TRBJ1-5, the complete variable domain is GAGVSQSPRYKVTKRGQDVALRCDPISGHVSLYWYRQALGQGPEFLTYFNYEAQQDKSGLPNDRFSAERPEGSISTLTIQRTEQRDSAMYRCASSLGPGGPQHFGDGTRLSIL.